A single sample gave rise to the 27 T cell receptor beta chains below, sequenced in a study of CD8 T cells in Susac syndrome. RNA in amounts of roughly 0.45 to 1 ug was reverse transcribed with random hexamers. TCRdb recomputed calls from the immunoSEQ multiplex PCR reads with MiXCR, one row per CDR3 protein. Of 100,000 to 150,000 distinct CDR3 sequences in the sample, about 95% were seen once. The sequenced material came from CD8+ T cells from PBMCs. These receptors were collected from a human donor with Susac syndrome.

V is TRBV7-9 and J is TRBJ1-2, with no clear D. The CDR3 spans 15 residues. With 1 base removed from V and 4 bases from J, the gap between germline ends came to 13 bases. Germline lookup yields CDR1 SEHNR and CDR2 FQNEAQ (reference sequence). CDR3 in DNA: TGTGCCAGCAGCTTAGTTCAAGGGTCCGGCTATGGCTACACCTTC. Its protein is CASSLVQGSGYGYTF.

The rearrangement links TRBV5-6 to TRBJ1-1; D is ambiguous. The CDR3 has 12 amino acids. The ends were cut back, 0 bases at V and 8 bases at J, with 8 bases in the middle. Germline lookup yields CDR1 SGHDT and CDR2 YYEEEE. The chain's CDR3 is CASSLVGREAFF. The CDR3 region has the DNA TGTGCCAGCAGCTTGGTTGGCAGAGAAGCTTTCTTT.

V usage is TRBV6-1 and J usage is TRBJ1-2, with 7 bases that match TRBD1. CDR1 is MNHNS, CDR2 SASEGT, per germline. This CDR3 spans 15 amino acids. The V gene end was trimmed by 6 bases and the J gene end by 6 bases; junction bases not matched to a gene: 13. In DNA form, the CDR3 reads TGTGCCAGCAGCCAACTCCCGGTACAGGGGCATGGCTACACCTTC. Translating gives CASSQLPVQGHGYTF.

V gene TRBV7-9 combines with J gene TRBJ1-2; 7 nucleotides match TRBD1. The CDR3 runs to 12 residues. V was pared by 4 bases and J by 8 bases, with 4 bases of the junction left unmatched. Germline V gene lookup returns CDR1 SEHNR and CDR2 FQNEAQ (reference sequence). The CDR3 sequence: CASSSTGRGYTF. CDR3 coding DNA: TGTGCCAGCAGCTCGACAGGGAGAGGCTACACCTTC.

This clonotype turned up a few times. This rearrangement joins TRBV30 to TRBJ1-1, with no clear D. CDR3 length equals 13 residues. Germline V gene data show CDR1 as GTSNPN and CDR2 as SVGIG (reference sequence). The V and J ends lost 0 bases and 1 base respectively, with 6 bases between them. CDR3 sequence reads: CAWSVSKNTEAFF. In nucleotides, the CDR3 is TGTGCCTGGAGTGTGAGCAAGAACACTGAAGCTTTCTTT.

The chain uses TRBV7-2 and TRBJ2-3; D is tentatively TRBD1 or TRBD2 (5 bases each). The V end lost 2 bases, the J end lost 4 bases, and 10 bases lay between the germline ends. The length of the CDR3 is 14 residues. The germline gives CDR1 SGHTA, CDR2 FQGNSA. The CDR3 here is CASSLQGPSDTQYF. The DNA for the CDR3 is TGTGCCAGCAGCTTACAGGGACCGTCAGATACGCAGTATTTT.

The chain employs TRBV29-1 and TRBJ2-2, with TRBD2 matching 12 bases. Trimming cost V 4 bases and J 4 bases; bases outside gene matches: 4. From germline, CDR1 is SQVTM and CDR2 ANQGSEA. The CDR3 consists of 15 residues. CDR3 DNA: TGCAGCGTTGGAGGACTAGCGGGACCCACCGGGGAGCTGTTTTTT. Its translation: CSVGGLAGPTGELFF.

The J gene is TRBJ2-7, the V gene TRBV12-3 or TRBV12-4, with D tentatively TRBD1 or TRBD2 (5 bases each). V was cut by 3 bases and J by 2 bases, with 11 bases left in between. The CDR3 loop spans 14 amino acids. The CDR3 nucleotides read TGTGCCAGCAGTTTCGGGACGGCCACCTACGAGCAGTACTTC. It is translated as CASSFGTATYEQYF.

This chain joins TRBV4-1 and TRBJ1-4, with D possibly TRBD1 on 5 matching bases. Germline CDR1 MGHRA, CDR2 YSYEKL. The length of the CDR3 is 17 residues. Trimming left V 1 base short and J 5 bases short, with 17 bases between. CDR3 in DNA: TGCGCCAGCAGCCAAGTGCGCCCTTGGGGGGGAAATGAAAAACTGTTTTTT. Translating gives CASSQVRPWGGNEKLFF.

The chain is built from TRBV7-6 and TRBJ2-7; a weak D match, TRBD1 (6 bases). Trimming took off 5 bases at V and 4 bases at J, with 12 bases between the two ends. Germline CDR1 reads SGHVS; CDR2 reads FNYEAQ. CDR3 length: 13 residues. The CDR3 protein is CASSDGQLYEQYF. The CDR3, as DNA: TGTGCCAGCAGCGACGGACAGTTATACGAGCAGTACTTC. The entire variable domain, with the rest obtained from reference TRBV7-6 and TRBJ2-7, is as follows: GAGVSQSPRYKVTKRGQDVALRCDPISGHVSLYWYRQALGQGPEFLTYFNYEAQQDKSGLPNDRFSAERPEGSISTLTIQRTEQRDSAMYRCASSDGQLYEQYFGPGTRLTVT.

This chain uses TRBV12-3 or TRBV12-4 with TRBJ2-7; D is perhaps TRBD1 or TRBD2 (5 bases each). The ends were cut back, 5 bases at V and 2 bases at J, with 10 bases in the middle. This CDR3 region has 13 residues. The CDR3 here is CASSPTAAYEQYF. DNA for the CDR3: TGTGCCAGCAGTCCGACAGCGGCCTACGAGCAGTACTTC.

V gene TRBV29-1 combines with J gene TRBJ2-3, with 9 nucleotides matching TRBD1. After removal of 4 bases from V and 4 bases from J, the junction contained 18 bases not matched to a gene. CDR1 and CDR2 from the germline V gene are SQVTM and ANQGSEA. The CDR3 runs 18 residues. This chain's CDR3 is CSVAGTGKIESKPDTQYF. The CDR3 coding sequence is TGCAGCGTTGCCGGGACAGGGAAAATTGAATCGAAACCAGATACGCAGTATTTT.

V is TRBV5-1 and J is TRBJ2-7; D is undetermined. This CDR3 is built from 15 residues. The V gene lost 0 bases and the J gene lost 0 bases, with 10 bases spanning the gap. Germline CDR1 is SGHRS and CDR2 is YFSETQ. The CDR3: CASSLVGLSSYEQYF. CDR3 nucleotides: TGCGCCAGCAGCTTGGTGGGCCTAAGCTCCTACGAGCAGTACTTC.

The chain is built from TRBV4-1 and TRBJ1-3, with D tentatively TRBD1 (5 bases). Germline V gene lookup returns CDR1 MGHRA and CDR2 YSYEKL. Deletions cut 1 base from V and 0 bases from J, with 10 bases between. The CDR3 totals 16 residues. CDR3 sequence reads: CASSQAGTSSGNTIYF. CDR3 DNA sequence: TGCGCCAGCAGCCAAGCCGGGACCTCCTCTGGAAACACCATATATTTT.

The chain recombines TRBV7-9 with TRBJ2-6; D is uncertain. The CDR3 contains 14 residues. Germline V CDR1 and CDR2: SEHNR, FQNEAQ (reference sequence). V gave up 8 bases and J gave up 4 bases, with 12 bases separating them. CDR3 in amino acids: CASFGEIGANVLTF. The CDR3 coding sequence is TGTGCCAGCTTCGGTGAGATAGGGGCCAACGTCCTGACTTTC.

The V call is TRBV5-1, the J call TRBJ1-5; D gene ambiguous. The V end lost 2 bases, the J end lost 1 base, and 4 bases lay between the germline ends. This CDR3 region has 13 residues. Germline CDR1 and CDR2: SGHRS and YFSETQ. CDR3 coding DNA: TGCGCCAGCAGCTTACAGAGCAATCAGCCCCAGCATTTT. Residues: CASSLQSNQPQHF. The full variable domain, with the rest looked up from reference TRBV5-1 and TRBJ1-5, is KAGVTQTPRYLIKTRGQQVTLSCSPISGHRSVSWYQQTPGQGLQFLFEYFSETQRNKGNFPGRFSGRQFSNSRSEMNVSTLELGDSALYLCASSLQSNQPQHFGDGTRLSIL.

The V call is TRBV20-1, the J call TRBJ2-1, with a tentative D call TRBD1 (5 bases). With 3 bases removed from V and 7 bases from J, the gap between germline ends came to 10 bases. CDR3 size: 12 residues. Germline CDR1 reads DFQATT; CDR2 reads SNEGSKA (reference sequence). The CDR3 DNA reads as TGCAGTGCTAGTTCCCAGGGTAATGAGCAGTTCTTC. Protein product: CSASSQGNEQFF.

The chain carries TRBV14 and TRBJ2-5; D remains ambiguous. The length of the CDR3 is 17 residues. V lost 4 bases to trimming and J lost 4 bases, with 22 bases between them. Germline CDR1 reads SGHDN; CDR2 reads FVKESK. The CDR3: CASSRAKVDLSRETQYF. The CDR3 DNA sequence: TGTGCCAGCAGCCGAGCTAAGGTCGACTTATCAAGAGAGACCCAGTACTTC.

V usage is TRBV6-2 or TRBV6-3 and J usage is TRBJ1-1; D is possibly TRBD1 (6 bases). Trimming removed 4 bases at V and 5 bases at J, with 14 bases between. The CDR3 contains 14 residues. Germline V CDR1 and CDR2: MNHEY, SVGEGT. This CDR3 is CASSLGGARTEAFF. The CDR3 DNA reads TGTGCCAGCAGTTTGGGGGGCGCAAGGACTGAAGCTTTCTTT.

The chain couples TRBV4-1 to TRBJ2-1; D ambiguous. This CDR3 spans 11 amino acids. V lost 2 bases and J lost 9, with 5 bases in between. The germline CDR1 and CDR2 sequences are MGHRA and YSYEKL. The CDR3 DNA is TGCGCCAGCAGCCAAAACCTTGAGCAGTTCTTC. It codes for CASSQNLEQFF.

This chain joins TRBV4-1 and TRBJ2-3, with D possibly being TRBD1 or TRBD2 (6 bases each). Per the germline V gene, CDR1 is MGHRA and CDR2 is YSYEKL. CDR3 length: 18 amino acids. The germline V and J ends were trimmed by 1 base and 6 bases, with 23 bases remaining between them. The CDR3 sequence: CASSQGVPGAISFDTQYF. Here the CDR3 DNA reads TGCGCCAGCAGCCAAGGGGTACCGGGGGCCATATCTTTTGATACGCAGTATTTT.

This clonotype was observed a single time. The rearrangement links TRBV6-5 to TRBJ2-5; 7 bases are a match to TRBD1. Germline-derived CDR1 and CDR2 are MNHEY and SVGAGI. V lost 2 bases, J lost 5 bases, and 5 bases stayed unmatched. The CDR3 spans 14 residues. The CDR3 loop is CASSYRGLGETQYF. CDR3 nucleotides: TGTGCCAGCAGTTACAGGGGGCTGGGGGAGACCCAGTACTTC.

The V gene is TRBV4-3, the J gene TRBJ2-2; TRBD1 might be the D (5 bases). The V gene's germline CDR1 is LGHNA and CDR2 YSLEER. The V gene lost 0 bases and the J gene lost 8 bases, with 13 bases spanning the gap. The length of the CDR3 is 15 residues. Here the CDR3 reads CASSQDLGARGELFF. For the CDR3, the DNA is TGCGCCAGCAGCCAAGATCTAGGGGCCAGAGGGGAGCTGTTTTTT.

This chain uses TRBV20-1 with TRBJ1-6; D is undetermined. V dropped 5 bases and J dropped 7 bases, with 18 bases sitting between them. The CDR3 has 15 amino acids. CDR1 is DFQATT, CDR2 SNEGSKA, per germline (reference sequence). CDR3 in DNA: TGCAGTGCTCCCCCCCAAGGACGGAAAAATTCACCCCTCCACTTT. Protein: CSAPPQGRKNSPLHF.

This chain links TRBV7-3 with TRBJ2-5; 10 nucleotides align to TRBD1. Germline loops: CDR1 SGHTA, CDR2 FQGTGA. This CDR3 has 16 residues. The trim removed 2 bases at V and 1 base at J, leaving 4 bases unmatched. The CDR3 bases are TGTGCCAGCAGCTTAGGGGGGACAGGGGCCCAAGAGACCCAGTACTTC. The encoded protein is CASSLGGTGAQETQYF. The complete variable domain, with remaining parts taken from reference TRBV7-3 and TRBJ2-5, reads GAGVSQTPSNKVTEKGKYVELRCDPISGHTALYWYRQSLGQGPEFLIYFQGTGAADDSGLPNDRFFAVRPEGSVSTLKIQRTERGDSAVYLCASSLGGTGAQETQYFGPGTRLLVL.

The CDR3 loop is CASSLAGTSESSYEQYF. The CDR3 coding sequence is TGTGCCAGCAGCTTAGCCGGGACTAGCGAGAGCTCCTACGAGCAGTACTTC. This chain uses TRBV7-8 with TRBJ2-7; 10 bases are shared with TRBD2. The J segment lost 0 bases and the V segment lost 0 bases, leaving 5 bases of the junction unmatched. The CDR3 totals 17 residues. The germline V gene has CDR1 SGHVS and CDR2 FQNEAQ.

The chain joins TRBV12-3 or TRBV12-4 to TRBJ2-1; 8 bases fit TRBD2. V shed 4 bases, J shed 8 bases, and the junction held 10 bases outside the gene matches. This CDR3 spans 15 amino acids. The CDR3 nucleotides are TGTGCCAGCAGTTCCCCGGGACTAGGCCAGGATGAGCAGTTCTTC. It codes for CASSSPGLGQDEQFF.